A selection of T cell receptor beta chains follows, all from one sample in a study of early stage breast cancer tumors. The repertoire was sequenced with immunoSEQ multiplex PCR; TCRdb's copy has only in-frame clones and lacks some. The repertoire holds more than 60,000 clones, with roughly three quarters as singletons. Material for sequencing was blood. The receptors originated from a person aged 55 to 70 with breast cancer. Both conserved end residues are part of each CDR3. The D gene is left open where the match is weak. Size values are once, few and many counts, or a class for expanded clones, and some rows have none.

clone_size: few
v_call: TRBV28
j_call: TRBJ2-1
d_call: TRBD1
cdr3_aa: CATSGTDYNEQFF
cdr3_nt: TGTGCCACCTCCGGGACAGATTACAATGAGCAGTTCTTC

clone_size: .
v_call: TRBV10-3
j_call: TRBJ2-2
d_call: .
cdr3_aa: CAISGTSNTGELFF
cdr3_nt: TGTGCCATCAGCGGGACATCGAACACCGGGGAGCTGTTTTTT

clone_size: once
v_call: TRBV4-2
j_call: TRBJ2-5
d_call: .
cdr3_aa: CASSQDLNSRETQYF
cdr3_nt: TGTGCCAGCAGCCAAGATCTTAACAGTCGGGAGACCCAGTACTTC

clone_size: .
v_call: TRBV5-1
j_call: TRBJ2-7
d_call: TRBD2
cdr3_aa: CASRGASGAGWIYEQYF
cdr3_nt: TGCGCCAGCAGGGGGGCTAGCGGGGCCGGGTGGATCTACGAGCAGTACTTC

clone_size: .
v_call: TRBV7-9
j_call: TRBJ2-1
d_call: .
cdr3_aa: CASSSILDRSSYNEQFF
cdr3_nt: TGTGCCAGCAGCTCCATCCTCGACCGAAGCTCCTACAATGAGCAGTTCTTC

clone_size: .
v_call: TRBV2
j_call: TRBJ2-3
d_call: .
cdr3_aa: CASNRAGDSPDTQYF
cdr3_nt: TGTGCCAGCAACCGGGCAGGGGACTCCCCAGATACGCAGTATTTT

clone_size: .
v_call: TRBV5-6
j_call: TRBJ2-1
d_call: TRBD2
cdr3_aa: CASSFDAAGGLEQFF
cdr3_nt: TGTGCCAGCAGCTTCGACGCGGCGGGAGGGCTGGAGCAGTTCTTC

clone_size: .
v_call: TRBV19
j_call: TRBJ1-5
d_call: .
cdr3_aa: CASSSQASGQPQHF
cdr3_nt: TGTGCCAGTAGTAGCCAGGCATCTGGTCAGCCCCAGCATTTT

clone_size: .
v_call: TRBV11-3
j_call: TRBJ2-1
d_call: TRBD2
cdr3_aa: CASSPRTSGRNAVEQFF
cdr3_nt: TGTGCCAGCAGCCCCCGGACTAGCGGGAGGAATGCCGTTGAGCAGTTCTTC

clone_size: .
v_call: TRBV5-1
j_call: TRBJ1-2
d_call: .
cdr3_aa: CASSLDRNYGYTF
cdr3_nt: TGCGCCAGCAGCTTGGATCGGAACTATGGCTACACCTTC

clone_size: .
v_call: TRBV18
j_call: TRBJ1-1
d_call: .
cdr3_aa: CASSRGGINTEAFF
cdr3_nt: TGTGCCAGCTCGAGGGGGGGGATTAACACTGAAGCTTTCTTT

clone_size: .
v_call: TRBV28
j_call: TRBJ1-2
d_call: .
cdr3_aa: CASSLRQPTNYGYTF
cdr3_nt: TGTGCCAGCAGTTTAAGACAGCCTACTAACTATGGCTACACCTTC

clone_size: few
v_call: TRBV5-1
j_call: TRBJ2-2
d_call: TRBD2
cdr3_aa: CASRESPGGAGELFF
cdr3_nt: TGCGCCAGCCGCGAATCTCCGGGAGGGGCCGGGGAGCTGTTTTTT

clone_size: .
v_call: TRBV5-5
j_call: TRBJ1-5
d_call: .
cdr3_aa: CASSLAPDWGGGNQPQHF
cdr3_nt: TGTGCCAGCAGCTTGGCCCCGGATTGGGGGGGTGGCAATCAGCCCCAGCATTTT

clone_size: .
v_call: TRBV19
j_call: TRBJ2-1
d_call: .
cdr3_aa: CAASKRGAEQFF
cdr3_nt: TGTGCCGCGTCGAAACGTGGGGCTGAGCAGTTCTTC

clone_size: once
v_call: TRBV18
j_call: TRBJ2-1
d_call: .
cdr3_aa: CASSLLPGTGNEQFF
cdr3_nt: TGTGCCAGCTCACTCCTTCCCGGGACGGGCAATGAGCAGTTCTTC

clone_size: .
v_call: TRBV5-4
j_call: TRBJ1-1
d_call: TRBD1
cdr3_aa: CASSPGTAITEAFF
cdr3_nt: TGTGCCAGCAGCCCCGGGACAGCAATCACTGAAGCTTTCTTT

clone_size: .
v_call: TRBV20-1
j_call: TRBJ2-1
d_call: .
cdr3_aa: CSARGREQFF
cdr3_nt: TGCAGTGCTAGGGGGCGGGAGCAGTTCTTC

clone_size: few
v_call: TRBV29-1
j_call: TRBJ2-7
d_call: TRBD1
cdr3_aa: CSVDPTGAGYEQYF
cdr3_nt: TGCAGCGTGGACCCGACAGGGGCCGGGTACGAGCAGTACTTC